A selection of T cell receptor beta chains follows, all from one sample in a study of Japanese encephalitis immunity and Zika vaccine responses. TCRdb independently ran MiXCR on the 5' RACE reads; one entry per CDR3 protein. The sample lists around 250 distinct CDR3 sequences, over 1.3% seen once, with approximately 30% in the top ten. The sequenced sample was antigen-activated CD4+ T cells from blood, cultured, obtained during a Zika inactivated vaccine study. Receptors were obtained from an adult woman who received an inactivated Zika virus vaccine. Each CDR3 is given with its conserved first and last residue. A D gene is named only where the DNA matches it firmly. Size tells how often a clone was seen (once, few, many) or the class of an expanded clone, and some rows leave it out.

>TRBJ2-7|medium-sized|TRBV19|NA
TGTGCCAGTAGTATGCAAGGTATCGTCTCCGAGCAGTACTTC
CASSMQGIVSEQYF
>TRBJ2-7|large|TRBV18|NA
TGTGCCAGCTCACGGTCAGGGAACTACGAGCAGTACTTC
CASSRSGNYEQYF
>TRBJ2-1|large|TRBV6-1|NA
TGTGCCAGCAGTGAAGTAAAGGGGCTCAACAATGAGCAGTTCTTC
CASSEVKGLNNEQFF
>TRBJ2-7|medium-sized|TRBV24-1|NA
TGTGCCACCTCCCCCCGCGACAAACCCTACGAGCAGTACTTC
CATSPRDKPYEQYF
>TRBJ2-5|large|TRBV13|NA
TGTGCCAGCAGCTTAGCCCGGACTACCTTCCAGTACTTC
CASSLARTTFQYF
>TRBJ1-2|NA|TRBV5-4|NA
TGTGCCAGCAGCTTGGAGGTAAACTATGGCTACACCTTC
CASSLEVNYGYTF
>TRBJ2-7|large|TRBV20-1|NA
TGCAGTGCTAGAGGAGGTTTCCTCGAGCAGTACTTC
CSARGGFLEQYF
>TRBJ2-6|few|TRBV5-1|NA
TGCGCCAGCACCAAACTCTCTGGGGCCAACGTCCTGACTTTC
CASTKLSGANVLTF
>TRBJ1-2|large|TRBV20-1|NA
TGCAGTGCTGACGGGAGGGACAACTATGGCTACACCTTC
CSADGRDNYGYTF
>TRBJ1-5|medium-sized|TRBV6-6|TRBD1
TGTGCCAGCAGTCAGGACAGGGTAGGTCAGCCCCAGCATTTT
CASSQDRVGQPQHF
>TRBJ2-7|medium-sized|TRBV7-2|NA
TGTGCCAGCAGCGTTAGTTACGGGTACGAGCAGTACTTC
CASSVSYGYEQYF
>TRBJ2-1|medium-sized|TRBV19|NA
TGTGCCAGTAGTATTTCTTATACTAATGAGCAGTTCTTC
CASSISYTNEQFF
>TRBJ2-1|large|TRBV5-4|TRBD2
TGTGCCAGCAGCCCTGGGACTAGCGGGAGTAGCTACAATGAGCAGTTCTTC
CASSPGTSGSSYNEQFF
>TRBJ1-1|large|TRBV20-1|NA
TGCAGTGCTAGAGGAGGGGCAATTGAAGCTTTCTTT
CSARGGAIEAFF
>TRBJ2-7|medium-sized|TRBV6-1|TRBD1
TGTGCCAGCAGAGCGCTCGGGACAGGCCCCTACGAGCAGTACTTC
CASRALGTGPYEQYF
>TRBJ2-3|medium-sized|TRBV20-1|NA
TGCAGTGCTACCCCAGAGGGGTTACGCACAGATACGCAGTATTTT
CSATPEGLRTDTQYF
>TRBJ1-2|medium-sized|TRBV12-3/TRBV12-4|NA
TGTGCCAGCAGTCCTACCCCCGGCAGCTATGGCTACACCTTC
CASSPTPGSYGYTF
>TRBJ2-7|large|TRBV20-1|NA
TGCAGTGCTAGGGGACAAGTTGGAGAGCAGTACTTC
CSARGQVGEQYF
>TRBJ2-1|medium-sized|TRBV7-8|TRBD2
TGTGCCAGCAGACTAGCGGGGTACAATGAGCAGTTCTTC
CASRLAGYNEQFF
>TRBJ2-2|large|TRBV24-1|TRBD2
TGTGCCACCAGTGGCCGACCCGCGGGGGCCGGGGAGCTGTTTTTT
CATSGRPAGAGELFF
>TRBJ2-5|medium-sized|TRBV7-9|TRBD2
TGTGCCAGCAGCTTAGTGTCGGGGGGGGAGACCCAGTACTTC
CASSLVSGGETQYF
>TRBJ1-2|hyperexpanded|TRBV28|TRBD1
TGTGCCAGCAGTTTATGGCAGGACAGGGAGAGCTATGGCTACACCTTC
CASSLWQDRESYGYTF
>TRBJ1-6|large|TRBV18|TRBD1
TGTGCCAGCTCACCAAACAGGGGCAATTCACCCCTCCACTTT
CASSPNRGNSPLHF
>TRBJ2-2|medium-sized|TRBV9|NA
TGTGCCAGCAGCGTAGAGCAGGGATCCACCGGGGAGCTGTTTTTT
CASSVEQGSTGELFF
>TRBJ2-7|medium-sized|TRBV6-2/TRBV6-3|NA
TGTGCCAGCAGCTTCGGGACCGGCTACGAGCAGTACTTC
CASSFGTGYEQYF
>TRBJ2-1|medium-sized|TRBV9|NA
TGTGCCAGCAGCCCACGCCTCGGGGTGTTCTCCTACAATGAGCAGTTCTTC
CASSPRLGVFSYNEQFF
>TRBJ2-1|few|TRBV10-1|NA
TGCGCCAGCTTAATCAGGGTGATACACAAGGAGCAGGTCTTC
CASLIRVIHKEQVF
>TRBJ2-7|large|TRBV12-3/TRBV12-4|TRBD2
TGTGCCAGCAGTTTAGTCGGGAGGACTCCCTACGAGCAGTACTTC
CASSLVGRTPYEQYF
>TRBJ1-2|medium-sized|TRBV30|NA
TGTGCCAAACAGTGGGGGGACTATGGCTACACCTTC
CAKQWGDYGYTF
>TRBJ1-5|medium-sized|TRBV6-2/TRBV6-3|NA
TGTGCCAGCAGTTATGTTCGGGGCAGCCTCAATCAGCCCCAGCATTTT
CASSYVRGSLNQPQHF
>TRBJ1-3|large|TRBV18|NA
TGTGCCAGCTCACATGAGGGAAACTCTGGAAACACCATATATTTT
CASSHEGNSGNTIYF
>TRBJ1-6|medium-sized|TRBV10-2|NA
TGCGCCAGCAGTGAAACAGGACCCCTTAATTCACCCCTCCACTTT
CASSETGPLNSPLHF
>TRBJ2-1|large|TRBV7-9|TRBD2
TGTGCCAGCAGCTTCGGGCTAGCGGGAGCCTACAATGAGCAGTTCTTC
CASSFGLAGAYNEQFF
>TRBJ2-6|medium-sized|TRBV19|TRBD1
TGTGCCAGTAGTGGTGGACAGGGATATAGAGGGGCCAACGTCCTGACTTTC
CASSGGQGYRGANVLTF
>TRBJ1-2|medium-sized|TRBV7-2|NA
TGTGCCAGCAGCCCATCCGTCGGGTATGGCTACACCTTC
CASSPSVGYGYTF
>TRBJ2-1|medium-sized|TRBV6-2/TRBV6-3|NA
TGTGCCAGCAGCCCCCAAGCGGAAGTCTACAATGAGCAGTTCTTC
CASSPQAEVYNEQFF
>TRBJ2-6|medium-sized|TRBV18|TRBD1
TGTGCCAGCTCACCACCGTGGCCAGGGGGCCCCTCTGGGGCCAACGTCCTGACTTTC
CASSPPWPGGPSGANVLTF
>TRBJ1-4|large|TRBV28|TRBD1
TGTGCCAGCAGCCTTAGACAGGGTACTAATGAAAAACTGTTTTTT
CASSLRQGTNEKLFF
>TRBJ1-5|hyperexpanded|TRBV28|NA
TGTGCCAGCAGTTTTAGGAGAGCCACGACCAATCAGCCCCAGCATTTT
CASSFRRATTNQPQHF
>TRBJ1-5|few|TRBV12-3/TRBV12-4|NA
TGTGCCAGCAGTCCCAAGGAGCTCGGGGAGAAGGGGCAGCCCCAGCATTTT
CASSPKELGEKGQPQHF
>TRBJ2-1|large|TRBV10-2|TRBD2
TGCGCCAGCAGCCGCGGGGGGGAGTCGCAGTTCTTC
CASSRGGESQFF
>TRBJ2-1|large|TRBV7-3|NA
TGTGCCAGCAGCAAACTACCCGGGACGGAATACAATGAGCAGTTCTTC
CASSKLPGTEYNEQFF
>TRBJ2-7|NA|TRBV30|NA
TGTGCCTGGGGCACATGGCGGGCCGGGGCCTACGAGCAGTACTTC
CAWGTWRAGAYEQYF
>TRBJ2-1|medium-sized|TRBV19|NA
TGTGCCAGCTCAAGACAGACCAATGAGCAGTTCTTC
CASSRQTNEQFF
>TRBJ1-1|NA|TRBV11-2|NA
TGTGCCAGCAGCTCCCCCCTGGTCGGAAACAATGAAGCTTTCTTT
CASSSPLVGNNEAFF
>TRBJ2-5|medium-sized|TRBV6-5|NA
TGTGCCAGCAGTTACTCGGGCAGTATAGAGACCCAGTACTTC
CASSYSGSIETQYF
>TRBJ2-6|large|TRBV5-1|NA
TGCGCCAGCAGCTTGGATGCAAAAAGGGGGACTGGGGCCAACGTCCTGACTTTC
CASSLDAKRGTGANVLTF
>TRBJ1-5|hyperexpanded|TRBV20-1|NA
TGCAGTGCTAGAGACGACCGAGGGATAAGCAATCAGCCCCAGCATTTT
CSARDDRGISNQPQHF
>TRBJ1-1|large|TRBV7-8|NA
TGTGCCAGCAGCTTAGAAGGGAACACTGAAGCTTTCTTT
CASSLEGNTEAFF
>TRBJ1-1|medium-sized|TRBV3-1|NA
TGTGCCAGCAGCCAATGGGGACGGCGGGGAAGAAACACTGAAGCTTTCTTT
CASSQWGRRGRNTEAFF
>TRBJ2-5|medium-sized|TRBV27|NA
TGTGCCAGCAGTCCGCCCTGGCTCGAGACCCAGTACTTC
CASSPPWLETQYF
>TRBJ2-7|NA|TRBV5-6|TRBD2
TGTGCCAGCAGCATAACCGGGACTAGCGGGAACCCCTACGAGCAGTACTTC
CASSITGTSGNPYEQYF
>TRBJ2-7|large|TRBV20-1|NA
TGCAGTGCTAGAGATCCGGGACACCTCTACGAGCAGTACTTC
CSARDPGHLYEQYF
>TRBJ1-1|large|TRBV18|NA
TGTGCCAGCTCACTCCCCTCCGAGGGTACCACTGAAGCTTTCTTT
CASSLPSEGTTEAFF
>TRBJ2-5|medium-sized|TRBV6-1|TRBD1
TGTGCCAGCAGTGTGACAGGGGTGTGGGAGACCCAGTACTTC
CASSVTGVWETQYF
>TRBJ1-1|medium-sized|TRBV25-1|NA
TGTGCCAGCAGTGAAGGGGGGAAGACTGAAGCTTTCTTT
CASSEGGKTEAFF
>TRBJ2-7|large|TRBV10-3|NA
TGTGCCATCAGTGAGTCCCAGGCTAGCTACGAGCAGTACTTC
CAISESQASYEQYF
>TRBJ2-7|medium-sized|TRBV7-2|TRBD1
TGTGCCAGCAGCCCGGACAGGGAGTACGAGCAGTACTTC
CASSPDREYEQYF